This TCR beta chain comes out of a study of T cell clones after liver transplantation. This clone was detected a few times. The assay was immunoSEQ multiplex PCR, and TCRdb's table has in-frame clones only and misses some. The repertoire includes more than 70,000 clones, around 78% of them detected once, and 2.5% to 3.5% sits in the top ten. This clonotype originated in a human patient who received a liver transplant. A subset of T cells may come from the graft donor. The source was CD4+ T cells from blood, collected at the 22-month timepoint.

CDR3 DNA: TGTGCCAGCAGCAACGAGGACTGCTACGGCGGGGAGCTGTTTTTT. It specifies CASSNEDCYGGELFF. The rearrangement joins TRBV21-1 to TRBJ2-2; TRBD2, the table's D call, lacks a check against the DNA. TRBV21-1 is a recognized pseudogene. The CDR3 totals 15 residues.